These 26 T cell receptor beta chains share one sample of origin, sequenced in a study of CD8 T cells in Susac syndrome. Reverse transcription of about 0.45 to 1 ug RNA used random hexamers. TCRdb processed the immunoSEQ multiplex PCR reads anew with MiXCR; each CDR3 protein has one entry. This table holds about 200,000 distinct CDR3 sequences, about 96% found once. Sequenced input: CD4+ T cells from PBMCs. The receptor set was obtained from a human donor with multiple sclerosis.

The V call is TRBV6-6, the J call TRBJ2-3; weak D call: TRBD2 (5 bases). CDR1 is MNHNY and CDR2 is SVGAGI in the germline V gene (reference sequence). The CDR3 sequence is 16 residues long. V was clipped by 5 bases and J by 5 bases, with 20 bases between them. In DNA, the CDR3 is TGTGCCAGCAGTACCCCCCCCGGGGAGCAGAGAGATACGCAGTATTTT. Protein: CASSTPPGEQRDTQYF.

The chain couples TRBV30 to TRBJ2-3; unclear D gene. Germline loops: CDR1 GTSNPN, CDR2 SVGIG (reference sequence). This CDR3 has 13 residues. V shed 1 base and J shed 1 base, with 6 bases lying between them. This CDR3 reads CAWSEARTDTQYF. The CDR3 coding sequence is TGTGCCTGGAGTGAAGCCCGCACAGATACGCAGTATTTT.

This rearrangement joins TRBV29-1 to TRBJ1-1; D call uncertain. The CDR3 has 12 residues. CDR1 is SQVTM and CDR2 is ANQGSEA in the germline V gene. V dropped 5 bases and J dropped 1 base, with 8 bases sitting between them. As DNA, the CDR3 is TGCAGCGTTCAAACAAGGAACACTGAAGCTTTCTTT. It encodes CSVQTRNTEAFF.

This chain links TRBV10-3 with TRBJ2-7, with no clear D. The germline V gene encodes CDR1 ENHRY and CDR2 SYGVKD. Trimming took 0 bases from V and 6 from J, leaving 9 bases between them. This CDR3 has 13 residues. This CDR3 is CAISESYGSEQYF. In DNA, the CDR3 is TGTGCCATCAGTGAGTCGTATGGCTCCGAGCAGTACTTC.

The CDR3 DNA sequence: TGTGCCAGCAGGTGGGGAAGCAATCAGCCCCAGCATTTT. It is translated as CASRWGSNQPQHF. The chain couples TRBV6-6 to TRBJ1-5; D unresolved. The CDR3 has 13 residues. CDR1 is MNHNY, CDR2 SVGAGI, per germline (reference sequence). V was shortened by 6 bases and J by 1 base, with 7 bases between the two germline ends.

The chain couples TRBV19 to TRBJ2-3; no firm D call. CDR3 length equals 11 residues. V was cut by 8 bases and J by 4 bases, with 7 bases left in between. Germline lookup yields CDR1 LNHDA and CDR2 SQIVND (reference sequence). CDR3 loop: CASGEADTQYF. The CDR3, as DNA: TGTGCCAGTGGAGAGGCAGATACGCAGTATTTT.

This chain connects TRBV9 to TRBJ1-1; D uncertain. The germline gives CDR1 SGDLS, CDR2 YYNGEE. The CDR3 has 12 amino acids. Deletions cut 4 bases from V and 11 bases from J, with 15 bases between. The CDR3 DNA is TGTGCCAGCAGCCAAACGTCAGGTGATGCTTTCTTT. It is translated as CASSQTSGDAFF.

V is TRBV15 and J is TRBJ2-1, with D possibly TRBD2 on 5 matching bases. Germline V gene lookup returns CDR1 LNHNV and CDR2 YYDKDF (reference sequence). The CDR3 is made up of 12 amino acids. Trimming took off 4 bases at V and 15 bases at J, with 16 bases between the two ends. The CDR3 sequence: CATSMGARDRFF. The CDR3 DNA reads TGTGCCACCAGCATGGGAGCAAGGGATCGGTTCTTC.

The V call is TRBV7-3, the J call TRBJ2-3; D is uncertain. The CDR3 has 15 residues. The V gene's germline CDR1 is SGHTA and CDR2 FQGTGA. Trimming shortened V by 2 bases and J by 4 bases, and 13 bases separated the two germline ends. The CDR3 sequence is CASSLQGIGADTQYF. The CDR3 coding sequence is TGTGCCAGCAGCTTACAAGGGATTGGCGCAGATACGCAGTATTTT.

The V and J genes are TRBV10-3 and TRBJ2-3, with D hard to call. Deletions cut 5 bases from V and 4 bases from J, with 7 bases between. This CDR3 is built from 12 residues. Looked up from germline, CDR1 is ENHRY and CDR2 is SYGVKD. Written as DNA, the CDR3 is TGTGCCATCAGTCCCCGATCAGATACGCAGTATTTT. Amino acids: CAISPRSDTQYF.

V usage is TRBV18 and J usage is TRBJ2-7; 12 bases align to TRBD2. CDR1 is KGHSH and CDR2 is LQKENI in the germline V gene. The CDR3 is 14 residues long. The V segment lost 7 bases and the J segment 6 bases; nucleotides outside the gene matches: 7. CDR3 sequence reads: CASWPGLAGIEQYF. The CDR3 bases are TGTGCCAGCTGGCCGGGACTAGCGGGCATCGAGCAGTACTTC.

The rearrangement joins TRBV24-1 to TRBJ1-4; D is uncertain. Germline V gene data show CDR1 as KGHDR and CDR2 as SFDVKD. The CDR3 consists of 13 residues. Deletions cut 0 bases from V and 8 bases from J, with 6 bases between. CDR3 DNA sequence: TGTGCCACCAGTGATTTGACAGCAGAAAAACTGTTTTTT. As protein: CATSDLTAEKLFF.

The genes are TRBV5-1 and TRBJ2-3; weak D call: TRBD1 (5 bases). The V end was cut by 6 bases, the J end by 2 bases, with 7 bases between. Germline V gives CDR1 SGHRS, CDR2 YFSETQ. The CDR3 is made up of 12 amino acids. The CDR3 is CASKGNTDTQYF. The CDR3 bases are TGCGCCAGCAAGGGGAACACAGATACGCAGTATTTT. The full variable domain, rest sourced from reference TRBV5-1 and TRBJ2-3, is KAGVTQTPRYLIKTRGQQVTLSCSPISGHRSVSWYQQTPGQGLQFLFEYFSETQRNKGNFPGRFSGRQFSNSRSEMNVSTLELGDSALYLCASKGNTDTQYFGPGTRLTVL.

The rearrangement uses TRBV6-2 or TRBV6-3 and TRBJ1-5; a possible D gene is TRBD1 (5 bases). The CDR3 extends over 15 amino acids. CDR1 is MNHEY, CDR2 SVGEGT, per germline. V lost 5 bases, J lost 6 bases, and 17 bases lay in between. The CDR3 region has the DNA TGTGCCAGCAGTCCTGGACACCTGAAGGGTCAGCCCCAGCATTTT. This translates into CASSPGHLKGQPQHF.

The chain combines TRBV2 with TRBJ1-2, with TRBD1 identical over 8 bases. CDR1 and CDR2 (germline): SNHLY, FYNNEI. This CDR3 is built from 13 residues. V dropped 3 bases and J dropped 4; count of bases not matched to a gene: 1. The CDR3 protein is CASSEQGAYGYTF. For the CDR3, the DNA is TGTGCCAGCAGTGAGCAGGGGGCCTATGGCTACACCTTC.

The chain recombines TRBV4-1 with TRBJ2-7; D remains unclear. V lost 4 bases and J 7 bases, leaving 17 bases between the germline ends. Germline-derived CDR1 and CDR2 are MGHRA and YSYEKL. The CDR3 consists of 14 residues. The CDR3 protein is CASSLPGQLREQYF. The CDR3 region has the DNA TGCGCCAGCAGCCTCCCCGGCCAACTCAGGGAGCAGTACTTC.

As for this clonotype: Mismatch with germline at one junction end may stem from a read error. V and J are TRBV29-1 and TRBJ2-2, with 8 bases lining up with TRBD1. The CDR3 extends over 15 amino acids. CDR1 SQVTM and CDR2 ANQGSEA come from the germline V gene. CDR3: CSVGNQGAKTGELFF. CDR3 DNA: TGCAGCGTTGGGAATCAGGGGGCGAAGACCGGGGAGCTGTTTTTT.

This chain uses TRBV3-1 with TRBJ2-2; unclear D gene. There are 14 residues in the CDR3. Germline values: CDR1 LGHDT, CDR2 YNNKEL (reference sequence). Trimming took off 4 bases at V and 5 bases at J, with 11 bases between the two ends. The CDR3: CASSPVSGTGELFF. DNA for the CDR3: TGTGCCAGCAGCCCCGTTTCCGGAACCGGGGAGCTGTTTTTT.

The rearrangement joins TRBV20-1 to TRBJ2-1, with 9 nucleotides matching TRBD1. The CDR3 spans 17 residues. Germline lookup yields CDR1 DFQATT and CDR2 SNEGSKA (reference sequence). The V gene end was trimmed by 5 bases and the J gene end by 0 bases; junction bases not matched to a gene: 11. CDR3 nucleotides: TGCAGTGCTGTGGACAGGGGAACGGGAAGCTCCTACAATGAGCAGTTCTTC. Translation: CSAVDRGTGSSYNEQFF.

This clonotype was counted once. The chain carries TRBV29-1 and TRBJ1-1; no clear D. The CDR3 contains 13 residues. V was pared by 4 bases and J by 3 bases, with 12 bases between. The germline gives CDR1 SQVTM, CDR2 ANQGSEA. The CDR3 DNA reads TGCAGCGTTGTAAAGGGAAAGGACACTGAAGCTTTCTTT. Its translation is CSVVKGKDTEAFF.

The chain carries TRBV30 and TRBJ1-5; D not resolved. CDR3 length: 18 residues. CDR1 and CDR2 from the germline V gene are GTSNPN and SVGIG (reference sequence). Trimming removed 2 bases from V and 2 bases from J, with 22 bases in between. CDR3 region: CAWSTRQRASYGNQPQHF. As DNA, the CDR3 is TGTGCCTGGAGTACACGCCAACGGGCGAGTTATGGCAATCAGCCCCAGCATTTT.

DNA of the CDR3: TGCGCCAGCAGTCAACCCAGGGGACGGGAGCAGTTCTTC. This encodes CASSQPRGREQFF. The V and J genes are TRBV23-1 and TRBJ2-1, with TRBD1 as a possible D gene (6 bases). TRBV23-1 has ORF status, its function being uncertain. V was trimmed by 2 bases and J by 10 bases, leaving 12 bases between them. This CDR3 is 13 amino acids long.

The chain employs TRBV29-1 and TRBJ1-1, with D perhaps matching TRBD1 (5 bases). This CDR3 spans 13 amino acids. V gave up 3 bases and J gave up 5 bases, with 13 bases separating them. Germline V lookup: CDR1 SQVTM, CDR2 ANQGSEA. CDR3 region: CSVEAGWQTEAFF. In DNA form, the CDR3 reads TGCAGCGTTGAGGCAGGGTGGCAAACTGAAGCTTTCTTT.

The chain couples TRBV29-1 to TRBJ2-5; 8 bases are shared with TRBD2. This CDR3 has 12 amino acids. Trimming cost V 6 bases and J 4 bases; bases outside gene matches: 4. Germline lookup yields CDR1 SQVTM and CDR2 ANQGSEA. The CDR3 reads CSVATSGETQYF. The CDR3 nucleotides read TGCAGCGTCGCTACTAGCGGAGAGACCCAGTACTTC.

The V call is TRBV5-1, the J call TRBJ1-2, with D perhaps matching TRBD1 (5 bases). The V gene lost 2 bases and the J gene lost 6 bases, with 11 bases spanning the gap. Per germline, CDR1 SGHRS and CDR2 YFSETQ. CDR3 length: 13 amino acids. The CDR3 DNA reads as TGCGCCAGCAGCTTCAGGGATCTCGATGGCTACACCTTC. As protein: CASSFRDLDGYTF.

V is TRBV7-2 and J is TRBJ1-2; maybe TRBD1 (5 bases). Germline assignment: CDR1 SGHTA and CDR2 FQGNSA. Trimming cost V 0 bases and J 7 bases, with 9 bases left between them. CDR3 length: 13 amino acids. CDR3 protein: CASSLAGAGGYTF. The CDR3 DNA follows: TGTGCCAGCAGCTTAGCAGGGGCCGGTGGCTACACCTTC.